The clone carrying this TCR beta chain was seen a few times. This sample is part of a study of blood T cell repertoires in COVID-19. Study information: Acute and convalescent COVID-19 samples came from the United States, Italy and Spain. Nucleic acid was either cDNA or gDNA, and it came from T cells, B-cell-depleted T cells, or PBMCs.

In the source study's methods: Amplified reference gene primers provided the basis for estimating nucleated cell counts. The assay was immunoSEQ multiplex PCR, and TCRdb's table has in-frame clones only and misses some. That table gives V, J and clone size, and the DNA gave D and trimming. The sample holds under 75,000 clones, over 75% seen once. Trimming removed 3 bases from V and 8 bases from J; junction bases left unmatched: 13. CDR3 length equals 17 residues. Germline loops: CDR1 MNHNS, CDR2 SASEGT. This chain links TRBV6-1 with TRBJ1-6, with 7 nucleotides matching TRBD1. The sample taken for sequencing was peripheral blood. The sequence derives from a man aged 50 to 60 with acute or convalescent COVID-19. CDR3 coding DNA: TGTGCCAGCAGTGAGATAGACCGAACAGGGGTAGATTCACCCCTCCACTTT. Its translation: CASSEIDRTGVDSPLHF.